This entry lists 32 T cell receptor beta chains sequenced from one sample in a study of PD-1 blockade in classical Hodgkin lymphoma. TCRdb's copy holds only in-frame clones and misses some; the assay was immunoSEQ multiplex PCR. Among some 35,000 clones listed, about nine tenths were seen once. All trial patients relapsed after autologous stem cell transplantation. Magnetic negative selection of thawed PBMCs was the method by which CD4+ T cells were purified. The specimen was CD4+ T cells from blood, collected at baseline. These receptors originate from a human donor with classical Hodgkin lymphoma.

The rearrangement links TRBV6-6 to TRBJ2-5; D is unresolved. V dropped 10 bases and J dropped 5 bases, with 14 bases sitting between them. From germline, CDR1 is MNHNY and CDR2 SVGAGI (reference sequence). This CDR3 has 12 residues. CDR3 sequence: CATGRTDETQYF. In nucleotides, the CDR3 is TGTGCCACCGGACGAACAGATGAGACCCAGTACTTC.

This clone was recorded only once. The chain has TRBV6-4 and TRBJ1-1; D is perhaps TRBD1 (6 bases). The CDR3 covers 16 residues. With 5 bases removed from V and 3 bases from J, the gap between germline ends came to 19 bases. The germline gives CDR1 MRHNA, CDR2 SNTAGT. The CDR3 reads CASSIPPGTLDTEAFF. CDR3 coding DNA: TGTGCCAGCAGTATTCCTCCCGGGACACTTGACACTGAAGCTTTCTTT.

This rearrangement joins TRBV19 to TRBJ2-7, with 7 bases matching TRBD1. The CDR3 has 12 amino acids. Trimming took 6 bases from V and 5 from J; bases not matched to a gene: 4. CDR1 is LNHDA, CDR2 SQIVND, per germline (reference sequence). CDR3 DNA sequence: TGTGCCAGTAGCCCGACAGGGAACGAGCAGTACTTC. Amino acids: CASSPTGNEQYF.

The chain carries TRBV9 and TRBJ2-7; TRBD2 is a possible D gene (5 bases). The CDR3 length is 14 residues. The V gene's germline CDR1 is SGDLS and CDR2 YYNGEE. Trimming left V 2 bases short and J 3 bases short, with 12 bases between. CDR3 loop: CASSVRWENYEQYF. The CDR3 DNA follows: TGTGCCAGCAGCGTGAGGTGGGAGAACTACGAGCAGTACTTC.

This chain uses TRBV28 with TRBJ1-1, with D possibly being TRBD1 (5 bases). V lost 4 bases, J lost 4 bases, and 19 bases lay in between. Germline V CDR1 and CDR2: MDHEN, SYDVKM. The CDR3 covers 16 residues. The DNA of the CDR3 is TGTGCCAGCAGTTCCCCCTCTGGGGGTGGGGCCACTGAAGCTTTCTTT. It yields the protein CASSSPSGGGATEAFF.

The V and J genes are TRBV6-6 and TRBJ1-5; D is ambiguous. The V gene lost 8 bases and the J gene lost 3 bases, with 8 bases spanning the gap. CDR3 length: 12 residues. Germline CDR1 and CDR2: MNHNY and SVGAGI (reference sequence). CDR3 loop: CASRLVNQPQHF. The CDR3, as DNA: TGTGCCAGCCGCCTGGTCAATCAGCCCCAGCATTTT.

The chain recombines TRBV2 with TRBJ2-4; D remains ambiguous. Germline loops: CDR1 SNHLY, CDR2 FYNNEI. V was clipped by 1 base and J by 0 bases, with 7 bases between them. The CDR3 runs to 15 residues. The CDR3 loop reads CASSEGILAKNIQYF. CDR3 sequence (DNA): TGTGCCAGCAGTGAAGGGATACTAGCCAAAAACATTCAGTACTTC.

V is TRBV6-6 and J is TRBJ1-2; a weak D match, TRBD1 (6 bases). The CDR3 has 14 residues. Trimming took off 9 bases at V and 4 bases at J, with 18 bases between the two ends. Germline V lookup: CDR1 MNHNY, CDR2 SVGAGI (reference sequence). The CDR3 DNA is TGTGCCAGTTTTCGGGGGGCAGGGATCTATGGCTACACCTTC. It codes for CASFRGAGIYGYTF.

The J gene is TRBJ2-5, the V gene TRBV2; D gene ambiguous. Germline CDR1 SNHLY, CDR2 FYNNEI. CDR3 length equals 12 residues. V lost 8 bases and J lost 9, with 16 bases in between. As DNA, the CDR3 is TGTGCCAGCTCGGGCCCAGCCGTGGCCCAGTACTTC. Residues: CASSGPAVAQYF.

The rearrangement uses TRBV28 and TRBJ1-1; maybe TRBD1 (6 bases). V was pared by 2 bases and J by 5 bases, with 9 bases between. The CDR3 runs 13 residues. CDR1 MDHEN and CDR2 SYDVKM come from the germline V gene. CDR3 loop: CASSLNRVTEAFF. For the CDR3, the DNA is TGTGCCAGCAGTTTAAACAGGGTGACTGAAGCTTTCTTT.

The chain combines TRBV5-1 with TRBJ1-3; 9 bases line up with TRBD1. Trimming at V came to 0 bases and at J to 0 bases, leaving 4 bases not matched to a gene. From germline, CDR1 is SGHRS and CDR2 YFSETQ. The CDR3 loop spans 17 amino acids. CDR3 in amino acids: CASSLVGTGISGNTIYF. The CDR3 DNA follows: TGCGCCAGCAGCTTGGTTGGGACAGGGATCTCTGGAAACACCATATATTTT.

The rearrangement uses TRBV10-3 and TRBJ2-4; perhaps D is TRBD1 or TRBD2 (5 bases each). CDR3 length: 10 residues. Between the trimmed V and J ends, which lost 9 bases and 5 bases, there was a span of 5 bases. Germline CDR1 ENHRY, CDR2 SYGVKD. The CDR3, as DNA: TGTGCCATGGGGGAAAACATTCAGTACTTC. Residues: CAMGENIQYF.

The CDR3: CAWNPQQAGNTIYF. As DNA, the CDR3 is TGTGCCTGGAACCCTCAACAGGCTGGAAACACCATATATTTT. The chain couples TRBV30 to TRBJ1-3; D perhaps matches TRBD1 (5 bases). CDR3 size: 14 residues. Germline values: CDR1 GTSNPN, CDR2 SVGIG (reference sequence). Trimming cost V 4 bases and J 2 bases, with 12 bases left between them.

This chain connects TRBV5-1 to TRBJ2-7; unclear D gene. This CDR3 contains 11 residues. V was trimmed by 2 bases and J by 6 bases, leaving 6 bases between them. Germline V gives CDR1 SGHRS, CDR2 YFSETQ. As DNA, the CDR3 is TGCGCCAGCAGCTTCAATAGCGAGCAGTACTTC. Translated: CASSFNSEQYF. Complete variable domain (other parts from reference TRBV5-1 and TRBJ2-7): KAGVTQTPRYLIKTRGQQVTLSCSPISGHRSVSWYQQTPGQGLQFLFEYFSETQRNKGNFPGRFSGRQFSNSRSEMNVSTLELGDSALYLCASSFNSEQYFGPGTRLTVT.

The V gene is TRBV21-1, the J gene TRBJ2-3; the D call in the table, TRBD2, was not verified against the DNA. TRBV21-1 is reported as a pseudogene. The CDR3 runs 17 residues. The CDR3 here is CASSKVASGRTADTQYF. CDR3 nucleotide sequence: TGTGCCAGCAGCAAAGTAGCTAGCGGGAGGACTGCAGATACGCAGTATTTT.

A remark on this clone: Germline is not matched at one junction end, which may reflect a read error. This rearrangement joins TRBV6-1 to TRBJ1-4; a weak D match, TRBD1 (5 bases). This CDR3 is 16 amino acids long. Germline-derived CDR1 and CDR2 are MNHNS and SASEGT. CDR3 region: CASSEGRGQGNEKLFF. DNA for the CDR3: TGTGCCAGCAGCGAAGGGAGAGGGCAGGGCAATGAAAAACTGTTTTTT.

This clone appeared once. This rearrangement joins TRBV28 to TRBJ2-5; the D gene could be TRBD1 or TRBD2 (5 bases each). The CDR3 spans 12 residues. In germline, CDR1 is MDHEN, CDR2 SYDVKM. Deletions cut 3 bases from V and 4 bases from J, with 6 bases between. CDR3 bases: TGTGCCAGCAGTTTGGGGACAGAGACCCAGTACTTC. This encodes CASSLGTETQYF.

The rearrangement uses TRBV5-1 and TRBJ1-1, with D possibly being TRBD1 (6 bases). Per the germline V gene, CDR1 is SGHRS and CDR2 is YFSETQ. The ends were cut back, 4 bases at V and 11 bases at J, with 18 bases in the middle. There are 13 residues in the CDR3. This chain's CDR3 is CASSNNVQGRAFF. CDR3 DNA sequence: TGCGCCAGCAGCAACAACGTCCAGGGGAGGGCTTTCTTT.

The chain carries TRBV7-6 and TRBJ1-1; no reliable D call. This CDR3 spans 13 amino acids. Germline CDR1 and CDR2: SGHVS and FNYEAQ. The germline V and J ends were trimmed by 3 bases and 0 bases, with 5 bases remaining between them. The CDR3 is CASSLQMNTEAFF. CDR3 nucleotides: TGTGCCAGCAGCTTGCAGATGAACACTGAAGCTTTCTTT.

The rearrangement links TRBV7-8 to TRBJ1-2; D call uncertain. The V gene's germline CDR1 is SGHVS and CDR2 FQNEAQ. This CDR3 spans 14 amino acids. Trimming left V 0 bases short and J 3 bases short, with 8 bases between. The CDR3: CASSLAQSYYGYTF. CDR3 coding DNA: TGTGCCAGCAGCTTAGCGCAAAGTTACTATGGCTACACCTTC.

The rearrangement links TRBV27 to TRBJ1-2, with D unclear. Germline CDR1 reads MNHEY; CDR2 reads SMNVEV (reference sequence). The CDR3 covers 16 residues. With 0 bases removed from V and 4 bases from J, the gap between germline ends came to 15 bases. The CDR3 protein is CASSLSATVLVYGYTF. The CDR3 DNA reads TGTGCCAGCAGTTTATCGGCGACCGTATTGGTCTATGGCTACACCTTC.

The chain couples TRBV9 to TRBJ2-3; 10 nucleotides align to TRBD1. This CDR3 has 16 amino acids. Unmatched junction bases numbered 10, after V lost 0 bases and J lost 9 bases. Germline CDR1 is SGDLS and CDR2 is YYNGEE. The CDR3 is CASSVAGSTGGVTQYF. The CDR3 DNA sequence: TGTGCCAGCAGCGTAGCAGGTTCGACAGGGGGCGTCACGCAGTATTTT. Looking up the rest from reference TRBV9 and TRBJ2-3 gives the full variable domain: DSGVTQTPKHLITATGQRVTLRCSPRSGDLSVYWYQQSLDQGLQFLIQYYNGEERAKGNILERFSAQQFPDLHSELNLSSLELGDSALYFCASSVAGSTGGVTQYFGPGTRLTVL.

The chain joins TRBV6-6 to TRBJ2-7; D is possibly TRBD2 (5 bases). Trimming left V 1 base short and J 2 bases short, with 15 bases between. CDR1 and CDR2 from the germline V gene are MNHNY and SVGAGI (reference sequence). The CDR3 loop spans 16 amino acids. DNA for the CDR3: TGTGCCAGCAGTTACTTTCGGGCAACCGGGACCTACGAGCAGTACTTC. As protein: CASSYFRATGTYEQYF.

The V and J genes are TRBV7-2 and TRBJ2-2; unclear D gene. Germline V gene sequence: CDR1 SGHTA, CDR2 FQGNSA. Deletions cut 1 base from V and 6 bases from J, with 9 bases between. The CDR3 extends over 14 amino acids. The CDR3 nucleotides are TGTGCCAGCAGCTTAGGGGGATTTTCCGGGGAGCTGTTTTTT. It translates to CASSLGGFSGELFF.

The chain carries TRBV6-5 and TRBJ1-1; D gene unclear. Germline CDR1 is MNHEY and CDR2 is SVGAGI. The CDR3 has 12 residues. Trimming pared 5 bases from V and 4 bases from J, leaving 8 bases between. In nucleotides, the CDR3 is TGTGCCAGCAGTGTAGTTGGCACTGAAGCTTTCTTT. Translating it yields CASSVVGTEAFF.

The chain is built from TRBV28 and TRBJ2-7; D is unresolved. Trimming cost V 6 bases and J 1 base, with 7 bases left between them. CDR3 length: 12 residues. Germline-derived CDR1 and CDR2 are MDHEN and SYDVKM. The CDR3 sequence is CASSRFSYEQYF. The CDR3 bases are TGTGCCAGCAGCCGATTTTCCTACGAGCAGTACTTC.

J is TRBJ1-5 and V is TRBV7-9, with a tentative D call TRBD1 (5 bases). Germline-derived CDR1 and CDR2 are SEHNR and FQNEAQ (reference sequence). Trimming removed 1 base from V and 3 bases from J, with 7 bases in between. The CDR3 spans 14 residues. The CDR3 DNA sequence: TGTGCCAGCAGCTTAGTGGGGGTCAATCAGCCCCAGCATTTT. Its protein is CASSLVGVNQPQHF.

The chain employs TRBV10-3 and TRBJ2-1; possible D gene TRBD1, 5 bases. Deletions cut 5 bases from V and 8 bases from J, with 13 bases between. The CDR3 is 13 residues long. In germline, CDR1 is ENHRY, CDR2 SYGVKD. CDR3 residues: CAISSQGRDEQFF. The CDR3 coding sequence is TGTGCCATCAGTTCCCAGGGTAGGGATGAGCAGTTCTTC.

V is TRBV27 and J is TRBJ2-7; tentatively, D is TRBD2 (5 bases). Looked up from germline, CDR1 is MNHEY and CDR2 is SMNVEV (reference sequence). Trimming took off 2 bases at V and 0 bases at J, with 11 bases between the two ends. The CDR3 runs to 15 residues. CDR3 sequence reads: CASSLKRADSYEQYF. Here the CDR3 DNA reads TGTGCCAGCAGTTTAAAGAGGGCAGACTCCTACGAGCAGTACTTC.

The CDR3 reads CASSYGGSTDTQYF. In nucleotides, the CDR3 is TGTGCCAGCAGTTACGGAGGGAGCACAGATACGCAGTATTTT. J is TRBJ2-3 and V is TRBV6-5; D possibly corresponds to TRBD2 (6 bases). The V end lost 2 bases, the J end lost 0 bases, and 6 bases lay between the germline ends. This CDR3 contains 14 residues. Per germline, CDR1 MNHEY and CDR2 SVGAGI.

The chain is built from TRBV27 and TRBJ2-3; 12 bases fit TRBD1. The CDR3 extends over 15 amino acids. Germline lookup yields CDR1 MNHEY and CDR2 SMNVEV (reference sequence). Trimming removed 7 bases from V and 4 bases from J; junction bases left unmatched: 6. The CDR3 DNA is TGTGCCAGCACGGGACAGGGGGCGGTCTCAGATACGCAGTATTTT. As protein: CASTGQGAVSDTQYF.

The rearrangement uses TRBV27 and TRBJ1-1; 8 positions match TRBD1. Germline values: CDR1 MNHEY, CDR2 SMNVEV (reference sequence). The CDR3 contains 14 residues. Trimming at V came to 6 bases and at J to 10 bases, leaving 13 bases not matched to a gene. The CDR3 region has the DNA TGTGCCAGCAGGCGAACCGGACAGGGTGGGCCAGCTTTCTTT. Translating gives CASRRTGQGGPAFF.